The 14 T cell receptor beta chains given below trace back to one sample, sequenced in a study of Tregs in tolerant kidney transplant recipients. Repertoires were generated with immunoSEQ multiplex PCR, while TCRdb's copy carries only in-frame clones and drops some. The repertoire holds 90,000 to 120,000 clones, with 85% to 90% as singletons. The material was CD4+ T cells from blood, obtained before the transplant. Every receptor here comes from a human donor who received a combined kidney and bone marrow transplant.

This chain joins TRBV6-1 and TRBJ1-5; possible D gene TRBD1, 6 bases. CDR1 is MNHNS, CDR2 SASEGT, per germline. V was cut by 10 bases and J by 0 bases, with 13 bases left in between. The CDR3 totals 14 residues. Written as DNA, the CDR3 is TGTGCCACCGTCAGACAGGATAGCAATCAGCCCCAGCATTTT. Amino acid sequence: CATVRQDSNQPQHF.

The J gene is TRBJ2-1, the V gene TRBV19; D perhaps matches TRBD1 (5 bases). CDR3 length equals 13 residues. V lost 4 bases and J 4 bases, leaving 8 bases between the germline ends. Germline values: CDR1 LNHDA, CDR2 SQIVND (reference sequence). The CDR3 here is CASSNTGYNEQFF. CDR3 bases: TGTGCCAGTAGTAATACAGGATACAATGAGCAGTTCTTC.

The chain recombines TRBV7-2 with TRBJ2-7, with D perhaps matching TRBD2 (5 bases). The CDR3 totals 14 residues. Germline values: CDR1 SGHTA, CDR2 FQGNSA. Trimming removed 9 bases at V and 3 bases at J, with 18 bases between. This chain's CDR3 is CASLFVVGSYEQYF. The CDR3, as DNA: TGTGCCAGTCTTTTCGTCGTGGGGAGCTACGAGCAGTACTTC.

This clone showed up just a few times. This rearrangement joins TRBV4-3 to TRBJ2-2, with D perhaps matching TRBD2 (6 bases). The V gene lost 4 bases and the J gene lost 1 base, with 13 bases spanning the gap. This CDR3 spans 16 amino acids. Germline V gene lookup returns CDR1 LGHNA and CDR2 YSLEER. The CDR3 loop reads CASSPGLGGNTGELFF. The CDR3, as DNA: TGCGCCAGCAGCCCCGGACTGGGAGGGAACACCGGGGAGCTGTTTTTT.

In this sample, this clone turned up once. This chain joins TRBV5-6 and TRBJ2-1, with D possibly TRBD2 on 5 matching bases. The CDR3 contains 14 residues. CDR1 is SGHDT, CDR2 YYEEEE, per germline. The V gene lost 4 bases and the J gene lost 8 bases, with 16 bases spanning the gap. This CDR3 reads CASSPRASGDEQFF. CDR3 sequence (DNA): TGTGCCAGCAGCCCGCGGGCTTCCGGAGATGAGCAGTTCTTC. The full variable domain, its missing parts supplied by reference TRBV5-6 and TRBJ2-1, is DAGVTQSPTHLIKTRGQQVTLRCSPKSGHDTVSWYQQALGQGPQFIFQYYEEEERQRGNFPDRFSGHQFPNYSSELNVNALLLGDSALYLCASSPRASGDEQFFGPGTRLTVL.

This clone appeared a single time. The chain combines TRBV19 with TRBJ1-5; 8 nucleotides match TRBD1. Unmatched junction bases numbered 4, after V lost 1 base and J lost 5 bases. CDR3 size: 15 residues. Germline CDR1 LNHDA, CDR2 SQIVND (reference sequence). The CDR3 DNA follows: TGTGCCAGTAGTATAGGGACAGGGCCCTATCAGCCCCAGCATTTT. Amino acids: CASSIGTGPYQPQHF.

In its sample, this clone was seen once. The chain has TRBV28 and TRBJ2-3; D may be TRBD2 (5 bases). The CDR3 length is 15 residues. Looked up from germline, CDR1 is MDHEN and CDR2 is SYDVKM. V was clipped by 6 bases and J by 6 bases, with 19 bases between them. DNA of the CDR3: TGTGCCAGCAGGGAAACGTATCCCAGAGGGGATACGCAGTATTTT. This translates into CASRETYPRGDTQYF.

The chain employs TRBV27 and TRBJ1-1, with D maybe TRBD1 (6 bases). Per the germline V gene, CDR1 is MNHEY and CDR2 is SMNVEV (reference sequence). CDR3 length: 14 amino acids. With 8 bases removed from V and 7 bases from J, the gap between germline ends came to 20 bases. The chain's CDR3 is CASSSLPQGNEAFF. CDR3 DNA: TGTGCCAGCTCCAGCCTTCCACAGGGCAATGAAGCTTTCTTT.

The chain uses TRBV30 and TRBJ1-1, with 7 bases fitting TRBD1. After removal of 2 bases from V and 5 bases from J, the junction contained 8 bases not matched to a gene. The CDR3 spans 14 residues. Germline CDR1 and CDR2: GTSNPN and SVGIG (reference sequence). The CDR3 region is CAWSIRQGWTEAFF. As DNA, the CDR3 is TGTGCCTGGAGTATTAGACAGGGATGGACTGAAGCTTTCTTT.

This chain connects TRBV19 to TRBJ1-5; 7 nucleotides line up with TRBD1. Looked up from germline, CDR1 is LNHDA and CDR2 is SQIVND (reference sequence). V gave up 5 bases and J gave up 3 bases; unmatched junction bases: 10. CDR3 length: 16 residues. As DNA, the CDR3 is TGTGCCAGTAGTGGCCGGACAGGCTTAAACAATCAGCCCCAGCATTTT. Translated: CASSGRTGLNNQPQHF.

J is TRBJ2-3 and V is TRBV28; D is perhaps TRBD1 (6 bases). V lost 4 bases and J lost 10, with 9 bases in between. The CDR3 totals 11 residues. From germline, CDR1 is MDHEN and CDR2 SYDVKM. The CDR3: CASSSQGAQYF. The CDR3 nucleotides are TGTGCCAGCAGTTCACAGGGTGCGCAGTATTTT.

The chain employs TRBV18 and TRBJ1-1, with 7 bases that match TRBD1. The CDR3 runs 13 residues. With 5 bases clipped from V and 4 bases from J, the junction kept 4 bases outside the gene matches. In germline, CDR1 is KGHSH, CDR2 LQKENI. In DNA form, the CDR3 reads TGTGCCAGCTCAATAACAGGGGTCACTGAAGCTTTCTTT. Encoded protein: CASSITGVTEAFF.

This sequence joins TRBV29-1 and TRBJ1-1; D call uncertain. The CDR3 sequence is 13 residues long. Germline V lookup: CDR1 SQVTM, CDR2 ANQGSEA. Between the trimmed V and J ends, which lost 3 bases and 2 bases, there was a span of 10 bases. CDR3 coding DNA: TGCAGCGTTGATAGGAGAGTTAACACTGAAGCTTTCTTT. This sequence encodes CSVDRRVNTEAFF.

J is TRBJ2-5 and V is TRBV5-4, with 7 nucleotides matching TRBD1. Germline V lookup: CDR1 SGHNT, CDR2 YYREEE (reference sequence). J gave up 3 bases and V 2 bases, and 4 bases lay outside the gene matches. CDR3 length: 14 residues. CDR3 nucleotide sequence: TGTGCCAGCAGCTTAACAGGGGCGGAAGAGACCCAGTACTTC. Protein sequence: CASSLTGAEETQYF.